These 27 T cell receptor beta chains originate from one sample sequenced in a study of human CD8 memory T cell subsets. UMI-labeled 5' RACE produced the TCR beta libraries. Using the 5' RACE reads, TCRdb records one entry per CDR3 protein without DNA. This sample lists thousands of distinct CDR3 sequences; its ten largest clones have roughly 21%. What was sequenced was CD8+ stem-like memory T cells (TSCM and TCM) sorted from PBMCs. The subset is: stem-like memory CD8 T cells (TSTEM), CCR7+ PD-1- TIGIT-. The receptors here all came from a human donor in good health.

This sequence joins TRBV15 and TRBJ2-1; absent DNA, TCRdb's TRBD1 call cannot be checked. Germline CDR1 reads LNHNV; CDR2 reads YYDKDF (reference sequence). CDR3 length equals 13 residues. The CDR3 here is CATSGRRGNEQFF.

V and J are TRBV5-6 and TRBJ2-2. The CDR3 length is 17 residues. Germline CDR1 is SGHDT and CDR2 is YYEEEE. CDR3 sequence reads: CASSLASNNRITGELFF.

The chain has TRBV6-1 and TRBJ2-3; TCRdb names TRBD1, which stays unverified in the absence of DNA. From germline, CDR1 is MNHNS and CDR2 SASEGT. CDR3 length equals 16 residues. CDR3 amino acids: CASIPFYASSTDTQYF.

The chain employs TRBV5-1 and TRBJ1-1; TCRdb's assignment of TRBD1 cannot be checked, as there is no DNA. The germline gives CDR1 SGHRS, CDR2 YFSETQ. The CDR3 has 16 amino acids. The CDR3 spells CASSSLRTGGGTEAFF.

According to its frequency, this clonotype is medium-sized (0.01 to 0.1%). The chain carries TRBV7-9 and TRBJ2-2; checking the TCRdb D call of TRBD1 is not possible without DNA. Germline V gene lookup returns CDR1 SEHNR and CDR2 FQNEAQ (reference sequence). This CDR3 is built from 16 residues. CDR3 amino acids: CASSLSLGTDTGELFF.

The chain links TRBV7-9 to TRBJ2-3. The CDR3 spans 15 residues. Germline lookup yields CDR1 SEHNR and CDR2 FQNEAQ (reference sequence). The CDR3 is CASSLSGSTTDTQYF.

The rearrangement links TRBV6-6 to TRBJ2-7; with no DNA, the TCRdb D assignment of TRBD1 cannot be verified. Germline V gene data show CDR1 as MNHNY and CDR2 as SVGAGI (reference sequence). There are 15 residues in the CDR3. The CDR3 protein is CASSYSAGEGDEQYF.

This clonotype shows up as medium-sized by frequency. The V gene is TRBV6-5, the J gene TRBJ2-1; TCRdb outputs TRBD1, but without DNA this stays unchecked. The CDR3 sequence is 16 residues long. The germline CDR1 and CDR2 sequences are MNHEY and SVGAGI. CDR3 in amino acids: CASSLYTSAPRNEQFF.

The chain carries TRBV12-3 or TRBV12-4 and TRBJ2-1; as DNA is missing, the TRBD1 call by TCRdb cannot be tested. The CDR3 sequence is 17 residues long. This CDR3 is CASSLRDIRGSYNEQFF.

The V and J genes are TRBV19 and TRBJ1-1; TCRdb outputs TRBD1, but without DNA this stays unchecked. Germline V gene data show CDR1 as LNHDA and CDR2 as SQIVND (reference sequence). The CDR3 has 17 amino acids. The CDR3 sequence: CASSIRGRTGLTTEAFF.

The CDR3: CASTITGELFF. V gene TRBV25-1 combines with J gene TRBJ2-2. CDR3 size: 11 residues. CDR1 and CDR2 (germline): MGHDK, SYGVNS.

The chain has TRBV12-3 or TRBV12-4 and TRBJ2-1; there is no DNA to check the TCRdb D call of TRBD2. The CDR3 length is 16 residues. The chain's CDR3 is CASSPRLAGVLNEQFF.

The chain carries TRBV27 and TRBJ2-3; the D call of TRBD2 rests on TCRdb alone, since no DNA is present to check it. The CDR3 totals 14 residues. From germline, CDR1 is MNHEY and CDR2 SMNVEV (reference sequence). The CDR3 spells CATQGLAGTDTQYF.

The chain couples TRBV7-9 to TRBJ2-3. Germline V gene data show CDR1 as SEHNR and CDR2 as FQNEAQ (reference sequence). The CDR3 runs 12 residues. CDR3: CASSRDTDTQYF.

J is TRBJ2-2 and V is TRBV6-2 or TRBV6-3; the D gene TCRdb calls, TRBD1, cannot be checked with no DNA. The CDR3 consists of 14 residues. Germline V gene data show CDR1 as MNHEY and CDR2 as SVGEGT. Here the CDR3 reads CASRRGTNTGELFF.

The chain couples TRBV7-9 to TRBJ2-7. The CDR3 contains 12 residues. Germline V CDR1 and CDR2: SEHNR, FQNEAQ (reference sequence). The chain's CDR3 is CASSPHSYEQYF.

This chain links TRBV11-2 with TRBJ2-3; the TCRdb D gene call, TRBD2, has no DNA to confirm it. The CDR3 is 15 amino acids. CDR1 and CDR2 from the germline V gene are SGHAT and FQNNGV. The chain's CDR3 is CASSLGSGSADTQYF.

V usage is TRBV27 and J usage is TRBJ2-7. The CDR3 loop spans 17 amino acids. The germline V gene has CDR1 MNHEY and CDR2 SMNVEV (reference sequence). CDR3 sequence: CASSLSSSDRFIYEQYF.

The gene calls are TRBV27 and TRBJ2-1. The CDR3 is made up of 13 amino acids. In germline, CDR1 is MNHEY, CDR2 SMNVEV (reference sequence). CDR3 region: CASSIDHYNEQFF.

The chain links TRBV27 to TRBJ2-1; TCRdb picks TRBD1, but there is no DNA to check that call. CDR1 is MNHEY, CDR2 SMNVEV, per germline (reference sequence). There are 13 residues in the CDR3. The CDR3 loop is CASSLTAKGEQFF.

This chain joins TRBV28 and TRBJ1-1; TCRdb names TRBD1, which stays unverified in the absence of DNA. Germline V CDR1 and CDR2: MDHEN, SYDVKM. The CDR3 contains 16 residues. CDR3 in amino acids: CASKRGQAETNTEAFF.

CDR3 sequence reads: CASSFRISPGTGGGWDTEAFF. The chain uses TRBV7-8 and TRBJ1-1; TCRdb designates TRBD1, a call that cannot be tested without DNA. This CDR3 has 21 residues. Germline-derived CDR1 and CDR2 are SGHVS and FQNEAQ.

The V call is TRBV28, the J call TRBJ2-1; TCRdb returns TRBD2, unconfirmable since there is no DNA. Germline CDR1 and CDR2: MDHEN and SYDVKM. The CDR3 extends over 16 amino acids. The CDR3 spells CASSLLAGAEYNEQFF. The entire variable domain, with the rest obtained from reference TRBV28 and TRBJ2-1, is as follows: DVKVTQSSRYLVKRTGEKVFLECVQDMDHENMFWYRQDPGLGLRLIYFSYDVKMKEKGDIPEGYSVSREKKERFSLILESASTNQTSMYLCASSLLAGAEYNEQFFGPGTRLTVL.

The chain carries TRBV27 and TRBJ2-1; no DNA is available, so the TRBD2 call from TCRdb remains unchecked. Germline V CDR1 and CDR2: MNHEY, SMNVEV (reference sequence). The CDR3 covers 14 residues. CDR3 loop: CASSSPSGSHEQFF.

Its frequency marks this clonotype as large. The V and J genes are TRBV7-9 and TRBJ2-1; TCRdb outputs TRBD2, but without DNA this stays unchecked. The germline V gene encodes CDR1 SEHNR and CDR2 FQNEAQ (reference sequence). This CDR3 has 15 amino acids. The CDR3 loop is CASSFPSGRENEQFF.

CDR3 sequence: CASSLGAETQYF. The J gene is TRBJ2-5, the V gene TRBV5-1. The CDR3 length is 12 residues. The germline V gene has CDR1 SGHRS and CDR2 YFSETQ. The full variable domain, in which reference TRBV5-1 and TRBJ2-5 provide the parts outside the CDR3, is KAGVTQTPRYLIKTRGQQVTLSCSPISGHRSVSWYQQTPGQGLQFLFEYFSETQRNKGNFPGRFSGRQFSNSRSEMNVSTLELGDSALYLCASSLGAETQYFGPGTRLLVL.

This chain links TRBV29-1 with TRBJ2-5. CDR1 is SQVTM and CDR2 is ANQGSEA in the germline V gene. CDR3 length: 11 amino acids. CDR3 loop: CSVAKRETQYF.